This T cell receptor (beta chain) appears in the sequencing data of a study of breast tumors, draining lymph nodes, adjacent tissues. Whole-study results and caveats: Tumor TCR diversity was below lymph nodes but above nontumor tissue. Luminal-like breast cancer showed significantly greater tumor-nontumor repertoire similarity than basal-like breast cancer did. Most tumor T cells seemingly derive from lymph node, then expand in tumor.

MiXCR, applied by TCRdb to the multiplex PCR reads, yields one record per CDR3 protein. Among about 230,000 distinct CDR3 sequences listed, 32% were seen once. Breast cancer patients provided tissue from their axillary draining lymph nodes. The V segment lost 9 bases and the J segment 7 bases; nucleotides outside the gene matches: 8. This CDR3 has 14 amino acids. Germline V CDR1 and CDR2: KGHDR, SFDVKD. This clonotype was found many times. Its antigen is unidentified. The TCR sequence derives from a female donor with breast cancer. Some clones in this sample may be carry-over from other donors' samples. The gene calls are TRBV24-1 and TRBJ1-5; 10 bases align to TRBD1. Material for sequencing was axillary lymph node tissue. The CDR3 region is CATGGTGAGQPQHF. CDR3 nucleotide sequence: TGTGCCACCGGAGGGACAGGGGCCGGACAGCCCCAGCATTTT.